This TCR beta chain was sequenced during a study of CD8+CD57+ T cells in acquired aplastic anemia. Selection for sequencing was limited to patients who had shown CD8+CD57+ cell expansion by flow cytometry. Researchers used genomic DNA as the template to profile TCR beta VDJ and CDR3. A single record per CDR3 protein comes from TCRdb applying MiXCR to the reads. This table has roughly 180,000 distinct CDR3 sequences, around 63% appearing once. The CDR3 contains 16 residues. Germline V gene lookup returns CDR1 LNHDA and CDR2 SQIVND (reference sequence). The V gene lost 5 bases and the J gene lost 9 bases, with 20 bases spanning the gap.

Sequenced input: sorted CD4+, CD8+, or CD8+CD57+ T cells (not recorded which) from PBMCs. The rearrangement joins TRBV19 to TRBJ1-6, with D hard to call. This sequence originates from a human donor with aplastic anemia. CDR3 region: CASSSPAGSVGSPLHF. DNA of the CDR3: TGTGCCAGTAGTTCGCCCGCGGGGTCGGTTGGTTCACCCCTCCACTTT.